What follows is one T cell receptor beta chain and its context. The sample belongs to a study of shared clonotypes between healthy human individuals. Sequencing used immunoSEQ multiplex PCR; TCRdb keeps in-frame clones, though not all of them. The sample holds approximately 500,000 clones, 65% to 85% seen once. The V gene end was trimmed by 2 bases and the J gene end by 7 bases; junction bases not matched to a gene: 6. CDR1 and CDR2 (germline): SGDLS, YYNGEE. The CDR3 is made up of 15 amino acids. V usage is TRBV9 and J usage is TRBJ2-1; 10 nucleotides agree with TRBD2. The source is a woman in her thirties or forties in good health. Some clones in this sample may be carry-over from other donors' samples. Material for sequencing was PBMCs. The CDR3: CASSVTSGIENEQFF. The DNA of the CDR3 is TGTGCCAGCAGCGTCACTAGCGGGATAGAGAATGAGCAGTTCTTC.